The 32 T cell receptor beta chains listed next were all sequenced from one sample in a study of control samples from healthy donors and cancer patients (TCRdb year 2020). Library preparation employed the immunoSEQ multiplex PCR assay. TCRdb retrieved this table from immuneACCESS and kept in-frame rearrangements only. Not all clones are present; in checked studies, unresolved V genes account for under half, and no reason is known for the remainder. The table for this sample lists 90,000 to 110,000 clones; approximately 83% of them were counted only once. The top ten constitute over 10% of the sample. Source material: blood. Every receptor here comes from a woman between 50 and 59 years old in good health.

CDR3 protein: CASSLGDEQFF. Here the CDR3 DNA reads TGTGCCAGCAGTTTAGGGGATGAGCAGTTCTTC. The chain links TRBV12-3 or TRBV12-4 to TRBJ2-1; no clear D gene. V shed 1 base and J shed 8 bases, with 3 bases lying between them. The CDR3 covers 11 residues.

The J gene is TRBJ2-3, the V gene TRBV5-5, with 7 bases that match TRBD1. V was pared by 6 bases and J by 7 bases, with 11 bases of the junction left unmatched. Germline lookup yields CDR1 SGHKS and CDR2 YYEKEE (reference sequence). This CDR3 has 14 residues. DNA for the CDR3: TGTGCCAGCACCAGGGACAGAGGCGCCTATACGCAGTATTTT. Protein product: CASTRDRGAYTQYF.

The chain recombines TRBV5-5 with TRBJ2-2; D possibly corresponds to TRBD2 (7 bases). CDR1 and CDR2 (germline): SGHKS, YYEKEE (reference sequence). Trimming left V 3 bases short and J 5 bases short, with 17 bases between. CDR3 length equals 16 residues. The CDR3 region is CASSYTWGGGTGELFF. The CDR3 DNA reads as TGTGCCAGCAGCTACACATGGGGAGGGGGAACCGGGGAGCTGTTTTTT.

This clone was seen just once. The CDR3 nucleotides are TGTGCCAGCATGAGGGGTCAGAATCAGCCCCAGCATTTT. It codes for CASMRGQNQPQHF. This sequence joins TRBV2 and TRBJ1-5; D perhaps matches TRBD1 (5 bases). The germline CDR1 and CDR2 sequences are SNHLY and FYNNEI. There are 13 residues in the CDR3. Trimming took off 7 bases at V and 4 bases at J, with 11 bases between the two ends.

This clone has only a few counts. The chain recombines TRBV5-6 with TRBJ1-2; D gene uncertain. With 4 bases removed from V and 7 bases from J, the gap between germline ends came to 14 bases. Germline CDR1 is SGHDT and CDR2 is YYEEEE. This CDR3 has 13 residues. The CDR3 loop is CASSPGGPFGYTF. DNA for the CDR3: TGTGCCAGCAGCCCAGGAGGTCCTTTTGGCTACACCTTC.

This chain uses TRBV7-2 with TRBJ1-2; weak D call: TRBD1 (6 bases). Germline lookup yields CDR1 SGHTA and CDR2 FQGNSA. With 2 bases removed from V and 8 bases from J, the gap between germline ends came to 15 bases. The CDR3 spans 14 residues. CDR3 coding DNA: TGTGCCAGCAGCTTACGCCAGGTCGACAGGGGCTACACCTTC. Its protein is CASSLRQVDRGYTF.

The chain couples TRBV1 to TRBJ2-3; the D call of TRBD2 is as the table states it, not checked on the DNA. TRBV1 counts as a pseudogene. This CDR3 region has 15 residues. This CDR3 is CTSSLSGLSTDTQYF. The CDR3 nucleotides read TGCACCAGCAGCCTCAGCGGCCTTAGCACAGATACGCAGTATTTT.

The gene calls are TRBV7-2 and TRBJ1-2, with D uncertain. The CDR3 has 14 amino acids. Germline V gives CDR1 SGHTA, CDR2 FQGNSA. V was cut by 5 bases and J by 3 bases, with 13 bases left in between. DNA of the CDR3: TGTGCCAGCAGCCCGGCCGGGCAAGACTATGGCTACACCTTC. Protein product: CASSPAGQDYGYTF.

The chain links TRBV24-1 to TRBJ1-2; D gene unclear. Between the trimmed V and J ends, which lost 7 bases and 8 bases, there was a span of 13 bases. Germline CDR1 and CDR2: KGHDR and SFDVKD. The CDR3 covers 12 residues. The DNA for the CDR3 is TGTGCCACCAGGACTGAGGTCGGGGGCTACACCTTC. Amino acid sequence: CATRTEVGGYTF.

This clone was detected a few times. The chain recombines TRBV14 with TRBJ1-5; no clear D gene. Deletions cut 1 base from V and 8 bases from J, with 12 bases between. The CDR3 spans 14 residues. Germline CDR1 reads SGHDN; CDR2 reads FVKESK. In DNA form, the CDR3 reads TGTGCCAGCAGCCAAGTGGTAGAAGTAAAGCCCCAGCATTTT. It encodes CASSQVVEVKPQHF.

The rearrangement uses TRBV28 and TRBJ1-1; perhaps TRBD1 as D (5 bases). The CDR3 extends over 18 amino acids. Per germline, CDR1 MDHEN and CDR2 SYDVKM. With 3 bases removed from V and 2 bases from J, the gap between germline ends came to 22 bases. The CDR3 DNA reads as TGTGCCAGCAGTTTCCCGTTGTCATTCGAGGGGCTAAACACTGAAGCTTTCTTT. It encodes CASSFPLSFEGLNTEAFF.

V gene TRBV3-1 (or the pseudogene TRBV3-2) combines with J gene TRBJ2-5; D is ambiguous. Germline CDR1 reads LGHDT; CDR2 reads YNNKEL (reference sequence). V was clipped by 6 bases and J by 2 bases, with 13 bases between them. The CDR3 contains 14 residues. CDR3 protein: CASSLRKQQETQYF. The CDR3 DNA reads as TGTGCCAGCAGTCTAAGGAAACAACAAGAGACCCAGTACTTC.

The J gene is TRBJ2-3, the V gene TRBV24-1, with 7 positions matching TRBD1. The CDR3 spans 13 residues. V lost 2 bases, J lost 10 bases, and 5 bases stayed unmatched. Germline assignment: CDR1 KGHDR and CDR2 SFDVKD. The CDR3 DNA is TGTGCCACCAGTGATTCACAGGGGTCGTCGCAGTATTTT. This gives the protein CATSDSQGSSQYF.

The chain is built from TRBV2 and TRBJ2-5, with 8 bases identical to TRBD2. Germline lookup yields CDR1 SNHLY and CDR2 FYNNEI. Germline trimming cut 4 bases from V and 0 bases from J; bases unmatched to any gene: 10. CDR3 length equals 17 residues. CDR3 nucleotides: TGTGCCAGCAGTGCGGGTCCAGCGGGGGCATACCAAGAGACCCAGTACTTC. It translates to CASSAGPAGAYQETQYF. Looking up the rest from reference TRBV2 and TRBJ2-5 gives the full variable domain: EPEVTQTPSHQVTQMGQEVILRCVPISNHLYFYWYRQILGQKVEFLVSFYNNEISEKSEIFDDQFSVERPDGSNFTLKIRSTKLEDSAMYFCASSAGPAGAYQETQYFGPGTRLLVL.

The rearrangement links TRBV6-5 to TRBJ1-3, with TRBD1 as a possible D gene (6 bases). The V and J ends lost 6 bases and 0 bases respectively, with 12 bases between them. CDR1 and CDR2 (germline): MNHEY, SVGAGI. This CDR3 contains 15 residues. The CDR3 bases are TGTGCCAGCAGCAGGGACATCGACTCTGGAAACACCATATATTTT. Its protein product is CASSRDIDSGNTIYF.

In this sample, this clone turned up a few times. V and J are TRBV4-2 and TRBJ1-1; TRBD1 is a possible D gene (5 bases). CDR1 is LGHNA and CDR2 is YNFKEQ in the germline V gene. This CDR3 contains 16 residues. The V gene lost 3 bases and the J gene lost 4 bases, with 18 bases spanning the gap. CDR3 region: CASSQVDVGESTEAFF. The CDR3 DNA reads TGTGCCAGCAGCCAGGTGGATGTGGGGGAGAGCACTGAAGCTTTCTTT.

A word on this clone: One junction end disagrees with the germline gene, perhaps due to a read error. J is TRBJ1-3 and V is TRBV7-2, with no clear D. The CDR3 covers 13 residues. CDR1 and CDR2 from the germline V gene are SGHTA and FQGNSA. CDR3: CAGSFQSGNTIYF. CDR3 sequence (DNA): TGTGCCGGCAGCTTCCAATCTGGAAACACCATATATTTT.

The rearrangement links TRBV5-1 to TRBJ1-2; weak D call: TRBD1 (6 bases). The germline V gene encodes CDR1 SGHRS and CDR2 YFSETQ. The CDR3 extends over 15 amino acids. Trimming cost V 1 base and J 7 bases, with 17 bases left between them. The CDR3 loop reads CASSLLSTGGSGYTF. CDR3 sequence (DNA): TGCGCCAGCAGCTTGCTTTCCACGGGGGGCAGTGGCTACACCTTC.

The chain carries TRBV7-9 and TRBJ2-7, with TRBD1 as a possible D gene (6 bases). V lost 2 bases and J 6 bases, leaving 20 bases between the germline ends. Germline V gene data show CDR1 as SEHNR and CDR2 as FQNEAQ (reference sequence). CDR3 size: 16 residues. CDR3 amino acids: CASSLTARGWSSEQYF. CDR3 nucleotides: TGTGCCAGCAGCTTAACGGCCAGGGGTTGGAGTTCCGAGCAGTACTTC.

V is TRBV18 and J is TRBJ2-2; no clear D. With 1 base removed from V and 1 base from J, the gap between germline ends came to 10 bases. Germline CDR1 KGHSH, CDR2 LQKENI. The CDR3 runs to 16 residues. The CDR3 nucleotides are TGTGCCAGCTCACCACTGCCAGCGCAGAACACCGGGGAGCTGTTTTTT. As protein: CASSPLPAQNTGELFF.

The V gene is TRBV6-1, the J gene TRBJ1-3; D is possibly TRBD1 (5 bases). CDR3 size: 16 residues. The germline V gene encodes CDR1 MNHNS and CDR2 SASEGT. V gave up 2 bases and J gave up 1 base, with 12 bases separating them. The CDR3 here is CASSEQLGGSGNTIYF. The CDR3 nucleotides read TGTGCCAGCAGTGAACAACTTGGGGGTTCTGGAAACACCATATATTTT.

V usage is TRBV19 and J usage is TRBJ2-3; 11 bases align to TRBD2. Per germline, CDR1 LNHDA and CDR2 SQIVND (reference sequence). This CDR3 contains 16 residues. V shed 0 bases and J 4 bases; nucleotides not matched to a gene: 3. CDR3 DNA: TGTGCCAGTAGTATAGATCGACTAGCGGGGCCAGATACGCAGTATTTT. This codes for CASSIDRLAGPDTQYF.

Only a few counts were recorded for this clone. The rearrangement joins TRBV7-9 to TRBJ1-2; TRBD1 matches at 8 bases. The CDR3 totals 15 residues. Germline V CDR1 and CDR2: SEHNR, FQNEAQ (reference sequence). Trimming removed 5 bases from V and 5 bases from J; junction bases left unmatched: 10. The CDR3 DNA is TGTGCCAGCAGCCCCTCTGGACAGGGTAGTTATGGCTACACCTTC. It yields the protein CASSPSGQGSYGYTF.

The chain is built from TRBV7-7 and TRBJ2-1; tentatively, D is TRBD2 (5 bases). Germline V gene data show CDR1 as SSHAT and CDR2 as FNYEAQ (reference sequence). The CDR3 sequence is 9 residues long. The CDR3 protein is CGEGHEQFF. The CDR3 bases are TGTGGTGAGGGCCATGAGCAGTTCTTC.

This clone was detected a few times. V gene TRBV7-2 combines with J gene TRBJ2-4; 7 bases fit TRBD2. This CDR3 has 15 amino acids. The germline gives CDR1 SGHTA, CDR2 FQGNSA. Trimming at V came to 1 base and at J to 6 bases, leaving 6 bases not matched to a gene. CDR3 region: CASSLDAGVGNIQYF. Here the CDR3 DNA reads TGTGCCAGCAGCTTAGATGCGGGGGTGGGAAACATTCAGTACTTC.

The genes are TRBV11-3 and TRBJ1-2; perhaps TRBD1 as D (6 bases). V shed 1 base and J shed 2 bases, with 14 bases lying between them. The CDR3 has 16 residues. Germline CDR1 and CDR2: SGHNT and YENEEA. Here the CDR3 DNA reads TGTGCCAGCAGCTTAGTGGACAGCATTAAAAACTATGGCTACACCTTC. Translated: CASSLVDSIKNYGYTF.

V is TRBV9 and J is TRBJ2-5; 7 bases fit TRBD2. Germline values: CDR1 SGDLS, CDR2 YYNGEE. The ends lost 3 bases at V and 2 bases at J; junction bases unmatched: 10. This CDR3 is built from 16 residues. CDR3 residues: CASSARVAGAQETQYF. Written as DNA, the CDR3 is TGTGCCAGCAGCGCCCGGGTAGCGGGCGCACAAGAGACCCAGTACTTC.

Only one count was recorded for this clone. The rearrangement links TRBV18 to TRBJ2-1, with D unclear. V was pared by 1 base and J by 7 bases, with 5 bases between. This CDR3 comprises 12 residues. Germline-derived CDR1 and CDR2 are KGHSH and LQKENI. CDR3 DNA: TGTGCCAGCTCACCACAGGGAAATGAGCAGTTCTTC. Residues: CASSPQGNEQFF.

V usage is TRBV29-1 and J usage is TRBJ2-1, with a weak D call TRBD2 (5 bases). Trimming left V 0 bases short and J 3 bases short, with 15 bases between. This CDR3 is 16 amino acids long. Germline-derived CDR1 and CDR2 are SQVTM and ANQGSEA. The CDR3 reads CSVEDPSPELYNEQFF. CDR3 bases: TGCAGCGTTGAAGACCCTAGCCCGGAGCTCTACAATGAGCAGTTCTTC.

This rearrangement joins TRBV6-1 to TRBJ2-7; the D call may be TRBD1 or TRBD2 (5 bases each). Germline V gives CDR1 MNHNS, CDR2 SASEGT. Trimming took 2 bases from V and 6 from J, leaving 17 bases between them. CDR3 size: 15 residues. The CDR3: CASSEPGRRSSEQYF. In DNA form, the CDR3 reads TGTGCCAGCAGTGAACCGGGACGTCGGTCTTCCGAGCAGTACTTC.

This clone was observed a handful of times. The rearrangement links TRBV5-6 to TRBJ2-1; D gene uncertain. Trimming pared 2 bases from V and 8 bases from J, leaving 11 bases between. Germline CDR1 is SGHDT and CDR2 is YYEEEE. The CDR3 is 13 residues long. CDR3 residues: CASSFSRADEQFF. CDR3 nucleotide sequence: TGTGCCAGCAGCTTTTCTAGGGCCGATGAGCAGTTCTTC.

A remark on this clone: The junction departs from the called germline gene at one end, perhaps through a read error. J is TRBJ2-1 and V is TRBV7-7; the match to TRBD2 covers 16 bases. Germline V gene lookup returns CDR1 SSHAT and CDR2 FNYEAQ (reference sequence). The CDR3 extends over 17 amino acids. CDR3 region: CASSPGLAGGPGNEQFF. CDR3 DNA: TGTGCTAGCAGCCCGGGACTAGCGGGAGGGCCAGGTAATGAGCAGTTCTTC.